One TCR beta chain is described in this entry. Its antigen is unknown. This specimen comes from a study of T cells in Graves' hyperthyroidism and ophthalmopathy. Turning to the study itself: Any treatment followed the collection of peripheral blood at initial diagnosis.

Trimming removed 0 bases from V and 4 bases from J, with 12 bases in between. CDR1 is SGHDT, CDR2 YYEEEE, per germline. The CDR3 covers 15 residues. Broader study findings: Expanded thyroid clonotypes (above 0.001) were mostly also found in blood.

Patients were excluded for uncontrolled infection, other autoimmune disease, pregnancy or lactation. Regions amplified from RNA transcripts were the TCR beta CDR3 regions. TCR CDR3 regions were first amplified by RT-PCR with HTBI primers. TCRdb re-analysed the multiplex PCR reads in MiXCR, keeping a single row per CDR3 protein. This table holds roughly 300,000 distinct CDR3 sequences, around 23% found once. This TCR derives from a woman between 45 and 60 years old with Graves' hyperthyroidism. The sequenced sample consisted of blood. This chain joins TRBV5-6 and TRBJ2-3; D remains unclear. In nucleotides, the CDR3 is TGTGCCAGCAGCTTGGTTGGTAGCTCCGCAGATACGCAGTATTTT. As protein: CASSLVGSSADTQYF.